The TCR beta chain under discussion was sequenced for a study of long-term antiretroviral therapy in people with HIV. Study-wide context: Sampling started about a decade before the 2015 immediate-ART recommendation.

Whole-study findings and limits: There were no data on ART adherence, viral resistance or therapy changes, a gap that limits inferences about post-ART repertoire changes. Repertoires from HIV showed CDR3 length ranges narrower than those of controls.

CDR3 length equals 14 residues. In germline, CDR1 is LNHDA, CDR2 SQIVND (reference sequence). Between the trimmed V and J ends, which lost 0 bases and 7 bases, there was a span of 11 bases. This clone was counted once. What it binds is unknown. Assay version v3.0 of immunoSEQ was used, and it was run at survey level. Method: immunoSEQ multiplex PCR; TCRdb's copy keeps in-frame clones and lacks some. The sample has more than 20,000 clones; about 88% are singletons. J is TRBJ2-3 and V is TRBV19; D is uncertain. The sample in question was unsorted PBMCs, obtained 1.9 years after starting antiretroviral therapy. The clonotype originates from a woman aged 30 to 39 with HIV. CDR3 sequence: CASSIDPNAYTQYF. CDR3 nucleotides: TGTGCCAGTAGTATAGATCCGAACGCCTATACGCAGTATTTT. Based on the CDR3 plus reference TRBV19 and TRBJ2-3, the full variable domain is DGGITQSPKYLFRKEGQNVTLSCEQNLNHDAMYWYRQDPGQGLRLIYYSQIVNDFQKGDIAEGYSVSREKKESFPLTVTSAQKNPTAFYLCASSIDPNAYTQYFGPGTRLTVL.